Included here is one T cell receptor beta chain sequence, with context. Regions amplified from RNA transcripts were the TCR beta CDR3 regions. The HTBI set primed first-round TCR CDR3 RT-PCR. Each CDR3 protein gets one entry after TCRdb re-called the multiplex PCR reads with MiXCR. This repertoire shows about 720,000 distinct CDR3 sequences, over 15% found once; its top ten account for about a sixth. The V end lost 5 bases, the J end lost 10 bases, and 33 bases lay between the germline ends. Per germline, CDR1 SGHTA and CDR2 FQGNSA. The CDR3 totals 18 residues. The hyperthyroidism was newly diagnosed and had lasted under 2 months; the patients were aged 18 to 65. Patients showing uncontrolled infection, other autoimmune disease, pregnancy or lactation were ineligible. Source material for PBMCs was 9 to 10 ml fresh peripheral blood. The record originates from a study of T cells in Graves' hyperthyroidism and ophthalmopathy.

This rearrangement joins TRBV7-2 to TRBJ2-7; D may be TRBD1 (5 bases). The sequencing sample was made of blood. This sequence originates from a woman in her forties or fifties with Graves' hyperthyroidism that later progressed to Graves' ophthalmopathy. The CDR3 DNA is TGTGCCAGCAGCAAACAGGAGACAAATGCCTACGCGCTTGTGGATCAGTACTTC. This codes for CASSKQETNAYALVDQYF.